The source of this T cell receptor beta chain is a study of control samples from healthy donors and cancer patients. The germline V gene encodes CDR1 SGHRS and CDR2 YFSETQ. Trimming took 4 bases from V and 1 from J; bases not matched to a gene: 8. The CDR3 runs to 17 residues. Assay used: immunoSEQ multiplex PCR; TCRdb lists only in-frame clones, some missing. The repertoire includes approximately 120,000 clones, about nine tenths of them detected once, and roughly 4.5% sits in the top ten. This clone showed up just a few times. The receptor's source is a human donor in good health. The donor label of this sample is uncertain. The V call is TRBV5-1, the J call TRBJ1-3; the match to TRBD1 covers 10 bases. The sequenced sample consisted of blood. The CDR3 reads CASSRQGTGESGNTIYF. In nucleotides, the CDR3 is TGCGCCAGCAGCCGACAAGGGACAGGGGAATCTGGAAACACCATATATTTT.